This T cell receptor beta chain was recorded in a study of T-cell memory formation after mild COVID-19. Study-wide results and limits: Later expanders leaned CD4+, whereas clones that contracted between day 15 and 85 were balanced CD4/CD8. Memory cells collected pre-infection included some clones that later responded, suggesting cross-reactive memory joined.

The sample holds a few counts of this clonotype. The antigen remains unidentified. CDR1 MNHEY and CDR2 SVGAGI come from the germline V gene. The CDR3 totals 15 residues. After removal of 6 bases from V and 0 bases from J, the junction contained 6 bases not matched to a gene. Via MiXCR, TCRdb re-called the 5' RACE reads, giving one row per CDR3 protein. The sample records approximately 450,000 distinct CDR3 sequences, about 20% being singletons. This TCR was sampled from an adult woman who had mild COVID-19 (a few samples of this study predate the infection). Cell type and time point are not known. J is TRBJ2-7 and V is TRBV6-5; 9 bases line up with TRBD1. The specimen was PBMCs or a T cell subset sorted from them (not recorded which). The CDR3 sequence: CASSSGTGSSYEQYF. Written as DNA, the CDR3 is TGTGCCAGCAGCTCCGGGACAGGGAGCTCCTACGAGCAGTACTTC.